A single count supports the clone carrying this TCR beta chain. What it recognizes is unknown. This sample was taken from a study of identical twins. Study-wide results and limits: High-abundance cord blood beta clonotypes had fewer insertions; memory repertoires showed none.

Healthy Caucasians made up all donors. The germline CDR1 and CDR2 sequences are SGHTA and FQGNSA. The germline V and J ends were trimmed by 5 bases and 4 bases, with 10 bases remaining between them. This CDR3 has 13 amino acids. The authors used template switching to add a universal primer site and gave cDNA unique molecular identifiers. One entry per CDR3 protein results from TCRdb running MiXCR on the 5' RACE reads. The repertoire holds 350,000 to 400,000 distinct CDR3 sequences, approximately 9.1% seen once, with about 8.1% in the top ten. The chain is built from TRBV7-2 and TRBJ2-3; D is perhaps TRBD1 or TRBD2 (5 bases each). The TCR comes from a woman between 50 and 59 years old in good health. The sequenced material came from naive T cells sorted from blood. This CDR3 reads CASSLPGPDTQYF. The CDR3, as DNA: TGTGCCAGCAGCCTTCCGGGGCCAGATACGCAGTATTTT.